This paragraph covers one T cell receptor beta chain sequence. The source of the sample is a study of shared clonotypes between healthy human individuals. Germline CDR1 is ENHRY and CDR2 is SYGVKD. V was trimmed by 5 bases and J by 1 base, leaving 11 bases between them. This CDR3 comprises 14 residues. When replicate PCRs were run on sorted subsets, they used roughly 0.2 ug DNA, about 30,000 T cell genomes. Assay used: immunoSEQ multiplex PCR; TCRdb lists only in-frame clones, some missing. This sample has about 2.1 million clones; just over 90% occur once, and the top ten carry 1.5% to 2%. The naive CD8 population came from CD45RO-negative cells selected for CCR7, without terminally differentiated effector memory CD45RA+ cells.

The chain employs TRBV10-3 and TRBJ1-1, with D uncertain. The receptor was isolated from a young man in good health. Some clones in this sample may be carry-over from other donors' samples. The sample consisted of naive CD8+ T cells from PBMCs. CDR3 in amino acids: CAISSLGANTEAFF. Here the CDR3 DNA reads TGTGCCATCAGTTCCCTCGGAGCGAACACTGAAGCTTTCTTT.